The 14 T cell receptor beta chains below all came from one sample that was sequenced in a study of technical replicates of blood from several donors. Here immunoSEQ multiplex PCR was the method, and the copy in TCRdb shows in-frame clones only, minus some. The data hold some 85,000 clones, with around 96% observed a single time. What was sequenced was T cells isolated from PBMCs. The receptors derive from a human donor in good health.

The rearrangement uses TRBV5-4 and TRBJ1-5; 9 bases agree with TRBD1. Trimming took 2 bases from V and 7 from J; bases not matched to a gene: 4. The CDR3 contains 14 residues. Germline values: CDR1 SGHNT, CDR2 YYREEE (reference sequence). This CDR3 reads CASSLQGARQPQHF. The CDR3 coding sequence is TGTGCCAGCAGCTTACAGGGGGCGAGGCAGCCCCAGCATTTT.

With respect to this clone: Its ends do not fully match the called genes, so a read error is possible. This rearrangement joins TRBV6-5 to TRBJ2-2; 8 bases align to TRBD1. Looked up from germline, CDR1 is MNHEY and CDR2 is SVGAGI. The CDR3 sequence is 14 residues long. As DNA, the CDR3 is TGTGCCAGCAGGCGACAGGGGAACGCCGGGGAGCTGTTTTTT. Translating gives CASRRQGNAGELFF.

The chain is built from TRBV6-5 and TRBJ1-5; 8 positions agree with TRBD1. Germline CDR1 is MNHEY and CDR2 is SVGAGI. The CDR3 consists of 15 residues. After removal of 1 base from V and 7 bases from J, the junction contained 6 bases not matched to a gene. CDR3 coding DNA: TGTGCCAGCAGTTACTACCCGACAGGGGACCAGCCCCAGCATTTT. It codes for CASSYYPTGDQPQHF.

The chain recombines TRBV10-3 with TRBJ1-5; D not certain. The V and J ends lost 3 bases and 3 bases respectively, with 9 bases between them. Germline V CDR1 and CDR2: ENHRY, SYGVKD. CDR3 size: 14 residues. In DNA, the CDR3 is TGTGCCATCAGTGACAGAGACACCAATCAGCCCCAGCATTTT. Its translation: CAISDRDTNQPQHF.

V is TRBV6-6 and J is TRBJ2-7; 7 positions match TRBD2. The J segment lost 1 base and the V segment lost 3 bases, leaving 3 bases of the junction unmatched. Germline CDR1 is MNHNY and CDR2 is SVGAGI (reference sequence). There are 14 residues in the CDR3. The CDR3 nucleotides read TGTGCCAGCAGTTATCTAGCGGTTTCCTACGAGCAGTACTTC. The encoded protein is CASSYLAVSYEQYF.

This clone was recorded a few times. V gene TRBV10-1 combines with J gene TRBJ2-1; D possibly corresponds to TRBD2 (7 bases). CDR1 and CDR2 (germline): WNHNN, SYGVQD (reference sequence). Trimming pared 4 bases from V and 8 bases from J, leaving 15 bases between. The CDR3 runs 14 residues. CDR3 in DNA: TGCGCCAGCAGTGTCCGAAGGGGGGGGGATGAGCAGTTCTTC. It translates to CASSVRRGGDEQFF.

V is TRBV28 and J is TRBJ1-1, with 10 positions matching TRBD1. V was pared by 5 bases and J by 5 bases, with 11 bases of the junction left unmatched. Per germline, CDR1 MDHEN and CDR2 SYDVKM. CDR3 length: 16 amino acids. CDR3 sequence (DNA): TGTGCCAGCAGTGGATGGACAGGGGGAGTTGGAACTGAAGCTTTCTTT. Amino acid sequence: CASSGWTGGVGTEAFF.

This clone was counted a few times. CDR3 in amino acids: CASSDRAGGTEAFF. In DNA, the CDR3 is TGCGCCAGCAGCGACAGGGCGGGGGGCACTGAAGCTTTCTTT. The chain uses TRBV4-1 and TRBJ1-1; 7 bases align to TRBD1. The CDR3 consists of 14 residues. The germline CDR1 and CDR2 sequences are MGHRA and YSYEKL. The V segment lost 5 bases and the J segment 4 bases; nucleotides outside the gene matches: 7.

V usage is TRBV25-1 and J usage is TRBJ2-1, with 9 positions matching TRBD1. Germline V gene data show CDR1 as MGHDK and CDR2 as SYGVNS. CDR3 length equals 16 residues. The junction had 7 bases not matched to a gene; V was cut back by 3 bases and J by 4 bases. The DNA of the CDR3 is TGTGCCAGCAGTGAGGCCCCGGGACAGGGATACAATGAGCAGTTCTTC. Translating it yields CASSEAPGQGYNEQFF.

V and J are TRBV9 and TRBJ2-6, with 7 bases identical to TRBD1. The V gene's germline CDR1 is SGDLS and CDR2 YYNGEE. The CDR3 spans 15 residues. V shed 2 bases, J shed 1 base, and the junction held 0 bases outside the gene matches. The CDR3 nucleotides are TGTGCCAGCAGCGTGACAGGGTCTGGGGCCAACGTCCTGACTTTC. The encoded protein is CASSVTGSGANVLTF.

This chain links TRBV30 with TRBJ2-1; 8 bases match TRBD2. V shed 5 bases and J 4 bases; nucleotides not matched to a gene: 10. Germline lookup yields CDR1 GTSNPN and CDR2 SVGIG (reference sequence). CDR3 length: 15 residues. The CDR3 loop is CAWDQSGSAYNEQFF. DNA for the CDR3: TGTGCCTGGGACCAAAGCGGGAGTGCGTACAATGAGCAGTTCTTC.

The genes are TRBV11-2 and TRBJ1-3, with D perhaps matching TRBD1 (5 bases). Per germline, CDR1 SGHAT and CDR2 FQNNGV. The CDR3 loop spans 14 amino acids. V gave up 2 bases and J gave up 4 bases, with 9 bases separating them. The DNA of the CDR3 is TGTGCCAGCAGCTTACAACAGGTCGGAAACACCATATATTTT. It specifies CASSLQQVGNTIYF.

This chain uses TRBV6-5 with TRBJ1-2; 8 positions agree with TRBD1. CDR1 and CDR2 from the germline V gene are MNHEY and SVGAGI. The CDR3 has 16 residues. V trimming: 1 base; J trimming: 3 bases; junction bases outside the gene matches: 7. As DNA, the CDR3 is TGTGCCAGCAGTTACTTACCCGGGACAGGAGACTATGGCTACACCTTC. Amino acids: CASSYLPGTGDYGYTF.

The V and J genes are TRBV6-5 and TRBJ2-1, with D unresolved. CDR1 is MNHEY, CDR2 SVGAGI, per germline. V shed 4 bases and J shed 10 bases, with 8 bases lying between them. This CDR3 has 11 residues. The CDR3 protein is CASSSSFEQFF. The DNA for the CDR3 is TGTGCCAGCAGTTCTAGTTTCGAGCAGTTCTTC.